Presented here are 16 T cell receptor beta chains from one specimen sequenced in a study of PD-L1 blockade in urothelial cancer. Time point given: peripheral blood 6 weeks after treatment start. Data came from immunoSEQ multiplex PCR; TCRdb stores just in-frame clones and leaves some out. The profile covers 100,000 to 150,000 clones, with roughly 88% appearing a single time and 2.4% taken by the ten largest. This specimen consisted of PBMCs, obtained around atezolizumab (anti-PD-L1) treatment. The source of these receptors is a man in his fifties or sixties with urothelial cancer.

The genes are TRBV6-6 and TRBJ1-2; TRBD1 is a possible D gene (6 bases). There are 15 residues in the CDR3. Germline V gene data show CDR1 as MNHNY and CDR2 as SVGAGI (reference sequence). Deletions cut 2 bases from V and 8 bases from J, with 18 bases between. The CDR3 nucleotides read TGTGCCAGCAGTTACGTCGTCGGACAGTCTAGCGGCTACACCTTC. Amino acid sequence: CASSYVVGQSSGYTF.

CDR3 in amino acids: CASSWGLSDSEQFF. CDR3 bases: TGTGCCAGCAGTTGGGGGCTGAGTGACAGTGAGCAGTTCTTC. The J gene is TRBJ2-1, the V gene TRBV28; the D gene is possibly TRBD1 (6 bases). This CDR3 comprises 14 residues. The germline gives CDR1 MDHEN, CDR2 SYDVKM. The V gene lost 4 bases and the J gene lost 9 bases, with 16 bases spanning the gap.

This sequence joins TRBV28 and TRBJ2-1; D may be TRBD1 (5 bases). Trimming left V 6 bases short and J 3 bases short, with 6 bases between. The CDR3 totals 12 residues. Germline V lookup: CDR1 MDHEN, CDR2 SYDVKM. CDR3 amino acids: CASRGDYNEQFF. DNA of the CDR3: TGTGCCAGCAGAGGGGACTACAATGAGCAGTTCTTC.

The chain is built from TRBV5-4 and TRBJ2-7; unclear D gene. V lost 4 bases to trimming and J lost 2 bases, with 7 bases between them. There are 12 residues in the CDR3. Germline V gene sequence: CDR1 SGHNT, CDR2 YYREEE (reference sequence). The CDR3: CASSQDAYEQYF. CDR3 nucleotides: TGTGCCAGCAGCCAGGATGCCTACGAGCAGTACTTC.

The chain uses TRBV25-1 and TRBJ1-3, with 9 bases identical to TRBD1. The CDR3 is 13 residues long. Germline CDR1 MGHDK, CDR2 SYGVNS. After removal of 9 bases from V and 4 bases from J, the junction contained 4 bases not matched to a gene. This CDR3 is CASSGTGGNTIYF. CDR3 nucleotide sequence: TGTGCCAGTTCTGGGACAGGGGGAAACACCATATATTTT. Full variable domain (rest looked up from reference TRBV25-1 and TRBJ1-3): EADIYQTPRYLVIGTGKKITLECSQTMGHDKMYWYQQDPGMELHLIHYSYGVNSTEKGDLSSESTVSRIRTEHFPLTLESARPSHTSQYLCASSGTGGNTIYFGEGSWLTVV.

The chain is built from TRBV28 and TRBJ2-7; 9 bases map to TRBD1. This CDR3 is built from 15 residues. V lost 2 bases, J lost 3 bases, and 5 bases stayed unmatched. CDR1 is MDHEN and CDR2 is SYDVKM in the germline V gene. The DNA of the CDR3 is TGTGCCAGCAGTTTAATTGGGACAGGGAGCTACGAGCAGTACTTC. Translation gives CASSLIGTGSYEQYF.

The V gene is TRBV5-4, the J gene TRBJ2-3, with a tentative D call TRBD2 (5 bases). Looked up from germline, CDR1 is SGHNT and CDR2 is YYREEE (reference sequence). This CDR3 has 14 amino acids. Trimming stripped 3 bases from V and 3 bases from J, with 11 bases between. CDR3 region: CASSSGVGTDTQYF. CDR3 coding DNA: TGTGCCAGCAGCTCCGGGGTTGGGACAGATACGCAGTATTTT.

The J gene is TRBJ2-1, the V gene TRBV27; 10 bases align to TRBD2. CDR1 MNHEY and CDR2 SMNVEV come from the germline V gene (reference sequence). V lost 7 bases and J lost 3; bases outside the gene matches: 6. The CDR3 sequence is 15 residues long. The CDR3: CASKPGTSDYNEQFF. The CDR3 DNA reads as TGTGCCAGCAAACCCGGGACTAGCGACTACAATGAGCAGTTCTTC.

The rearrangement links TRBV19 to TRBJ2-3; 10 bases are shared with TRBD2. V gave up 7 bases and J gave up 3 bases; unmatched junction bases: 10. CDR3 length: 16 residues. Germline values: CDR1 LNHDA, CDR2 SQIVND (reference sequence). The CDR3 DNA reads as TGTGCCAGTACTCTAGGAGCGGGAGGGCCGACAGATACGCAGTATTTT. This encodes CASTLGAGGPTDTQYF.

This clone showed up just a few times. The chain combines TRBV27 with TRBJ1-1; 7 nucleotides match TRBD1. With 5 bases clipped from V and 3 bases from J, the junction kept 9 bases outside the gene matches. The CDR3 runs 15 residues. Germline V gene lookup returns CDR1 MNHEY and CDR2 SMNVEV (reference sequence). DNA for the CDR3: TGTGCCAGCAGTCCTGTAAGGGGGCGCGACACTGAAGCTTTCTTT. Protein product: CASSPVRGRDTEAFF.

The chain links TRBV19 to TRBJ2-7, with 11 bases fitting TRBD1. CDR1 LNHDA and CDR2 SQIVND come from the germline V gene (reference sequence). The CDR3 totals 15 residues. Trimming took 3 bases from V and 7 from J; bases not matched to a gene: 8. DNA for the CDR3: TGTGCCAGTAGTATCCCAGGACAGGGGGCGGGTGAGCAGTACTTC. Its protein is CASSIPGQGAGEQYF.

CDR3 sequence: CASSIGRQTGNTEAFF. The CDR3 bases are TGTGCCAGTAGTATAGGGCGCCAGACAGGGAACACTGAAGCTTTCTTT. The V gene is TRBV19, the J gene TRBJ1-1; D may be TRBD1 (6 bases). This CDR3 contains 16 residues. Germline-derived CDR1 and CDR2 are LNHDA and SQIVND (reference sequence). The V and J ends lost 1 base and 1 base respectively, with 13 bases between them.

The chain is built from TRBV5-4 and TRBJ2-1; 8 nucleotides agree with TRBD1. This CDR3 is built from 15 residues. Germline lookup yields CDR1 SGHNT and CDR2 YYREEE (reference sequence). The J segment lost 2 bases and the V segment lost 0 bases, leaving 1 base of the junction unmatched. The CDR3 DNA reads TGTGCCAGCAGCTTGGGGGACAGGACCTACAATGAGCAGTTCTTC. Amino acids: CASSLGDRTYNEQFF.

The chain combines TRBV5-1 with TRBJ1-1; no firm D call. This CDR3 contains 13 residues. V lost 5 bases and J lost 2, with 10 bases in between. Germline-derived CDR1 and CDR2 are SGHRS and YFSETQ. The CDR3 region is CASRPVVNTEAFF. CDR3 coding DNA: TGCGCCAGCAGACCGGTAGTAAACACTGAAGCTTTCTTT.

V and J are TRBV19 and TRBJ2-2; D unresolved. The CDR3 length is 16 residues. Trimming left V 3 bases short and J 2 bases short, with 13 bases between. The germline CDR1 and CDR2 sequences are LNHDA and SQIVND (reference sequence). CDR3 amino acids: CASSIESSSNTGELFF. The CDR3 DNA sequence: TGTGCCAGTAGTATCGAGTCCTCCTCCAACACCGGGGAGCTGTTTTTT.

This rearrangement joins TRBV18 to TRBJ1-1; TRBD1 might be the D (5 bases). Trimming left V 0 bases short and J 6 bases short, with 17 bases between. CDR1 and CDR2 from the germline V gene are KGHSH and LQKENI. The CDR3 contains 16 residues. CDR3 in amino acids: CASSPPQGLRVAEAFF. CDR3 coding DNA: TGTGCCAGCTCACCACCTCAGGGACTCCGGGTAGCTGAAGCTTTCTTT.